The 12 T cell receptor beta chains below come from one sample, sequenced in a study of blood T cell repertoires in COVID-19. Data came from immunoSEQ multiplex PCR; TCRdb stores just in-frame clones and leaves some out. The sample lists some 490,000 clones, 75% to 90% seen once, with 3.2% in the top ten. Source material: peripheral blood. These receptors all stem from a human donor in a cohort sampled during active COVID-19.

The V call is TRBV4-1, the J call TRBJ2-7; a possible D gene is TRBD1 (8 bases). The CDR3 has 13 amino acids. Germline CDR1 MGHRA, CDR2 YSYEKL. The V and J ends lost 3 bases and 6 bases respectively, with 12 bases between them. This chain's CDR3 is CASSHTGGGEQYF. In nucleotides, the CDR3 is TGCGCCAGCAGCCATACAGGGGGGGGCGAGCAGTACTTC.

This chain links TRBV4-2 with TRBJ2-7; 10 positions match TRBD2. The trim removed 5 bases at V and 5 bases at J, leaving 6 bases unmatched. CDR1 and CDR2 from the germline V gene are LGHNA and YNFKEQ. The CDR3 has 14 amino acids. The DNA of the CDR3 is TGTGCCAGCAGCTCGGGACTAGCGCTCGACGAGCAGTACTTC. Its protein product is CASSSGLALDEQYF.

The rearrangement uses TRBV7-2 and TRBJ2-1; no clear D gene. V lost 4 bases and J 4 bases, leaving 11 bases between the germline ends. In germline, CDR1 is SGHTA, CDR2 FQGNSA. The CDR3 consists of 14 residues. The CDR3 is CASSSRLSYNEQFF. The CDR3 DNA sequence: TGTGCCAGCAGCTCCCGACTGAGTTACAATGAGCAGTTCTTC.

DNA for the CDR3: TGCGCCAGCAGCTTAGCGGGAGTCGCGACCGGGGAGCTGTTTTTT. Protein product: CASSLAGVATGELFF. The chain carries TRBV5-1 and TRBJ2-2, with 8 bases matching TRBD2. Losses at the gene ends were 2 bases for V and 5 bases for J; bases not matched to a gene: 5. Germline assignment: CDR1 SGHRS and CDR2 YFSETQ. The CDR3 totals 15 residues.

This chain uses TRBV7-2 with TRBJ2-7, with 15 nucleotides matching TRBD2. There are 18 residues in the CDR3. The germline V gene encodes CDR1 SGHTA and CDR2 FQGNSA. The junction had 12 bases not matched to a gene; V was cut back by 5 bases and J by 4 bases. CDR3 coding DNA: TGTGCCAGCAGCCCCCGGACTAGCGGGAGGGCCATGCGATACGAGCAGTACTTC. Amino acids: CASSPRTSGRAMRYEQYF.

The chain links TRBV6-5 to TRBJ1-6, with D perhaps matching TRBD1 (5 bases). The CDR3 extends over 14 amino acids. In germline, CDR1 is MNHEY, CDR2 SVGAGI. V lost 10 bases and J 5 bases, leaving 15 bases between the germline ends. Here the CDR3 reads CATQGAADNSPLHF. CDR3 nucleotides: TGTGCCACCCAAGGGGCAGCTGATAATTCACCCCTCCACTTT.

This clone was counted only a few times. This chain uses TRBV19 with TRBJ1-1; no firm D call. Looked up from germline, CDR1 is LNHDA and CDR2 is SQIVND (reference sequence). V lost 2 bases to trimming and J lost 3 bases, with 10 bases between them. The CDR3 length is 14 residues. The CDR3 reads CASSIRARDTEAFF. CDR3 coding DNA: TGTGCCAGTAGTATACGAGCGAGGGACACTGAAGCTTTCTTT.

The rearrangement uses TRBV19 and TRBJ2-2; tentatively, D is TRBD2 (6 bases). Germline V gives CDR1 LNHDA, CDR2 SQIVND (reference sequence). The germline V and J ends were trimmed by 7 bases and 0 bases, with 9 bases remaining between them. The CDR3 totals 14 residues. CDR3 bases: TGTGCCAGTAATCCTAGCGCGAACACCGGGGAGCTGTTTTTT. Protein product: CASNPSANTGELFF.

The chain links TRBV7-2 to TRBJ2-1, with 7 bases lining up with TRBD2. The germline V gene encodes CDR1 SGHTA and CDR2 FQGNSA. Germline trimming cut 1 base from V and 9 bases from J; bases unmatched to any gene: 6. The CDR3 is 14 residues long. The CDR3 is CASSLGGRETEQFF. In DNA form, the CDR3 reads TGTGCCAGCAGCTTAGGCGGGAGAGAAACTGAGCAGTTCTTC.

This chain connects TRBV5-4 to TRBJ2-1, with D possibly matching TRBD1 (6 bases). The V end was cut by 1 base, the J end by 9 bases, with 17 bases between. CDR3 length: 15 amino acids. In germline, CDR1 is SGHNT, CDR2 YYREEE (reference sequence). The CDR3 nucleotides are TGTGCCAGCAGCTTGCAGACAGGCGTGAATGGTGAGCAGTTCTTC. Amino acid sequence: CASSLQTGVNGEQFF. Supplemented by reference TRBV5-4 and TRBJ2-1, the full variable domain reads ETGVTQSPTHLIKTRGQQVTLRCSSQSGHNTVSWYQQALGQGPQFIFQYYREEENGRGNFPPRFSGLQFPNYSSELNVNALELDDSALYLCASSLQTGVNGEQFFGPGTRLTVL.

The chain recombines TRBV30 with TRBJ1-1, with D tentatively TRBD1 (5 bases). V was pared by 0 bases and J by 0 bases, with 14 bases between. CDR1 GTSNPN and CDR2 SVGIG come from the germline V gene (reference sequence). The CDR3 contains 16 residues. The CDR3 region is CAWSVERGGLNTEAFF. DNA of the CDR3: TGTGCCTGGAGTGTAGAACGGGGGGGACTGAACACTGAAGCTTTCTTT. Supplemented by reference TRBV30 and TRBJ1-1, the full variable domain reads SQTIHQWPATLVQPVGSPLSLECTVEGTSNPNLYWYRQAAGRGLQLLFYSVGIGQISSEVPQNLSASRPQDRQFILSSKKLLLSDSGFYLCAWSVERGGLNTEAFFGQGTRLTVV.

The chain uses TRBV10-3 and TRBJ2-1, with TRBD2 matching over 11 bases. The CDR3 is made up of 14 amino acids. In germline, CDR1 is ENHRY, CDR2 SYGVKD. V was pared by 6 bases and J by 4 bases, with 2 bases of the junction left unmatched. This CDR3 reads CAIRTSGVYNEQFF. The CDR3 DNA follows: TGTGCCATCAGGACTAGCGGGGTGTACAATGAGCAGTTCTTC.